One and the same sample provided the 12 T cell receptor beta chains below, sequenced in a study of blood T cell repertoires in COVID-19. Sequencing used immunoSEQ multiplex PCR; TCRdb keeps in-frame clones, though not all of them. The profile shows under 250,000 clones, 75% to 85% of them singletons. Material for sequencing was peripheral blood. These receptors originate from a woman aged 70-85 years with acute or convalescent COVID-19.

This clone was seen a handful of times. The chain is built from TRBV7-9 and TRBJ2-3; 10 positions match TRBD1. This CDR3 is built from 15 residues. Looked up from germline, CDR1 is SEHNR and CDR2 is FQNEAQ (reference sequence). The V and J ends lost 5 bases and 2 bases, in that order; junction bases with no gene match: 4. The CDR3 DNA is TGTGCCAGCAGCCCGGGACAGGGGAACACAGATACGCAGTATTTT. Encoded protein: CASSPGQGNTDTQYF.

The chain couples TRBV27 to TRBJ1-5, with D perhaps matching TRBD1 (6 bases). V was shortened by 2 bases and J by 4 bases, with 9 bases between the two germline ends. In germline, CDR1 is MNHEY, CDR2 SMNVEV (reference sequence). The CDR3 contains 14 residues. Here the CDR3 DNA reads TGTGCCAGCAGTTTAGAACAGGGTAATCAGCCCCAGCATTTT. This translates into CASSLEQGNQPQHF.

This CDR3 is CASSITPTGAGGNTIYF. The CDR3 DNA sequence: TGCGCCAGCAGCATCACCCCGACAGGGGCAGGGGGAAACACCATATATTTT. This chain links TRBV5-1 with TRBJ1-3, with 8 bases matching TRBD1. Trimming cost V 4 bases and J 4 bases; bases outside gene matches: 13. Germline V CDR1 and CDR2: SGHRS, YFSETQ. This CDR3 has 17 amino acids.

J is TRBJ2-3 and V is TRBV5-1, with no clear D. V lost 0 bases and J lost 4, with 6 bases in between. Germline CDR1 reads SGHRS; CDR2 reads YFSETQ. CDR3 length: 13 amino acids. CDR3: CASSLAAADTQYF. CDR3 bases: TGCGCCAGCAGCTTGGCCGCGGCAGATACGCAGTATTTT.

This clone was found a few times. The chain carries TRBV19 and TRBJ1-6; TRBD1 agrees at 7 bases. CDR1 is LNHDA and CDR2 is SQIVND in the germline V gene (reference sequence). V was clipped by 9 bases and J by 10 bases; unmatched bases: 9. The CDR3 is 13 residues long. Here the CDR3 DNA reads TGTGCCAGCCAACAGGGGACGGGGTCACCCCTCCACTTT. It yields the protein CASQQGTGSPLHF.

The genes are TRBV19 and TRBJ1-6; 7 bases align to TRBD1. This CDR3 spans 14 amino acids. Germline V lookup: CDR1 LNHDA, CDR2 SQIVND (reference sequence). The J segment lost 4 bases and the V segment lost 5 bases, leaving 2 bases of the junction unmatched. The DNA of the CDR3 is TGTGCCAGTAGTGAGGGACAGTATAATTCACCCCTCCACTTT. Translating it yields CASSEGQYNSPLHF.

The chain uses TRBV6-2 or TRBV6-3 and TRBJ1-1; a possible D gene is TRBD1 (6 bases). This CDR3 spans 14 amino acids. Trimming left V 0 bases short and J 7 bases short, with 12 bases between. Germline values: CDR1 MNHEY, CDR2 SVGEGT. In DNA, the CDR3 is TGTGCCAGCAGTTACTCCAGGGGAGGGGTTGAAGCTTTCTTT. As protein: CASSYSRGGVEAFF.

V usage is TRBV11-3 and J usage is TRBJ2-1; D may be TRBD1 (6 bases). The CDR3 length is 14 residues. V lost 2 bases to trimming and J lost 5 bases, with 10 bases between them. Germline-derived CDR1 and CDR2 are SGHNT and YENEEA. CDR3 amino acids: CASSLSAGDNEQFF. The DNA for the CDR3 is TGTGCCAGCAGCTTATCGGCAGGGGACAATGAGCAGTTCTTC.

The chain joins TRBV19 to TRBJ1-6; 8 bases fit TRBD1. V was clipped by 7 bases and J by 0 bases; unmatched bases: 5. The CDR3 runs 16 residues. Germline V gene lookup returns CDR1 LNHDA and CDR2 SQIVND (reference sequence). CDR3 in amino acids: CASMDRASSYNSPLHF. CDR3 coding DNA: TGTGCCAGTATGGACAGGGCTAGCTCCTATAATTCACCCCTCCACTTT.

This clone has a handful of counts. CDR3 bases: TGTGCCAGCAGCCAAAAGCCGGGACTAGCGGAAGAGACCCAGTACTTC. Protein: CASSQKPGLAEETQYF. The chain recombines TRBV4-2 with TRBJ2-5; 11 nucleotides line up with TRBD2. The CDR3 consists of 16 residues. Trimming removed 2 bases from V and 3 bases from J; junction bases left unmatched: 5. The V gene's germline CDR1 is LGHNA and CDR2 YNFKEQ.

CDR3 bases: TGTGCCACCAGCCTGACAGGCGGCGGTGGAGGTAATGAAAAACTGTTTTTT. Translation: CATSLTGGGGGNEKLFF. The V call is TRBV15, the J call TRBJ1-4, with D possibly matching TRBD1 (6 bases). The germline gives CDR1 LNHNV, CDR2 YYDKDF (reference sequence). The germline V and J ends were trimmed by 5 bases and 4 bases, with 20 bases remaining between them. This CDR3 has 17 residues.

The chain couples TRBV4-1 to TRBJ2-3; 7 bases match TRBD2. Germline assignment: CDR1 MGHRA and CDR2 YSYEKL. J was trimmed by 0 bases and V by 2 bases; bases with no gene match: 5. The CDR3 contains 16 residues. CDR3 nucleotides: TGCGCCAGCAGCCAATTCCTAGCGGCTAGCACAGATACGCAGTATTTT. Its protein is CASSQFLAASTDTQYF.